This T cell receptor beta chain was documented in a study of sequential checkpoint blockade in melanoma. Treatment denoted: randomized to nivolumab then ipilimumab (arm A) or the reverse (arm B). From thawed PBMCs, live CD3+CD8+ cells negative for CD19 and CD56 were sorted. This clone was seen once. This CDR3 spans 15 amino acids. The germline gives CDR1 SGDLS, CDR2 YYNGEE. V was shortened by 0 bases and J by 3 bases, with 7 bases between the two germline ends. The data were produced by immunoSEQ multiplex PCR, yet TCRdb's version contains in-frame clones alone and is incomplete. Of some 6,100 clones listed, 55% to 60% were seen once; the top ten hold about 17%.

The sequencing here drew on CD8+ T cells sorted from blood (inferred from file names), taken from a patient given nivolumab and ipilimumab in sequence. The genes are TRBV9 and TRBJ1-6, with D perhaps matching TRBD1 (6 bases). The clonotype originates from a human donor with melanoma. In DNA form, the CDR3 reads TGTGCCAGCAGCGTAGAAGGGGGCTATAATTCACCCCTCCACTTT. Its translation: CASSVEGGYNSPLHF.